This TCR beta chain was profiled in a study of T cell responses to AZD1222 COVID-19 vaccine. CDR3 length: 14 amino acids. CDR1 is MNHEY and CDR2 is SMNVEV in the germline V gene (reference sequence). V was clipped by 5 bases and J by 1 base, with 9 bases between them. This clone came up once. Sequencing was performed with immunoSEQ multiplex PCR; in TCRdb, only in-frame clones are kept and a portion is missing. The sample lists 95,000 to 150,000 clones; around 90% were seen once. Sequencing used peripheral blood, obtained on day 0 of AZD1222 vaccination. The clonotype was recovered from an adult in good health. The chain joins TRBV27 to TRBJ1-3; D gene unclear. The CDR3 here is CASSLAGSGNTIYF. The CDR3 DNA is TGTGCCAGCAGTCTTGCGGGTTCTGGAAACACCATATATTTT.